Listed here are 21 T cell receptor beta chains from one sample, sequenced in a study of T cell changes during pregnancy in multiple sclerosis. Produced via immunoSEQ multiplex PCR; TCRdb's table is partial and in-frame only. The table shows about 40,000 clones, with about 87% occurring only once. Sequences were derived from peripheral blood, sampled in the first trimester of pregnancy. Source of these receptors: a female donor in good health, enrolled as a control in a pregnancy study.

The chain combines TRBV19 with TRBJ2-7, with D possibly matching TRBD1 (6 bases). The CDR3 length is 15 residues. Germline V CDR1 and CDR2: LNHDA, SQIVND (reference sequence). The V gene lost 3 bases and the J gene lost 0 bases, with 12 bases spanning the gap. The CDR3 loop reads CASSITGLSSYEQYF. In DNA, the CDR3 is TGTGCCAGTAGTATCACAGGGCTGAGCTCCTACGAGCAGTACTTC.

The chain joins TRBV19 to TRBJ1-5, with D perhaps matching TRBD1 (5 bases). The length of the CDR3 is 18 residues. Germline V lookup: CDR1 LNHDA, CDR2 SQIVND (reference sequence). V shed 9 bases and J shed 0 bases, with 24 bases lying between them. The CDR3 nucleotides are TGTGCCAGATTTAATGACAGCGATTTCAAATTTAGCAATCAGCCCCAGCATTTT. This translates into CARFNDSDFKFSNQPQHF.

The chain couples TRBV7-8 to TRBJ1-6; 8 bases map to TRBD1. CDR3 length: 20 residues. The junction had 17 bases not matched to a gene; V was cut back by 2 bases and J by 5 bases. Germline CDR1 SGHVS, CDR2 FQNEAQ. CDR3: CASSLTLNRGAAWDNSPLHF. CDR3 DNA: TGTGCCAGCAGCTTAACCCTAAACAGGGGGGCCGCCTGGGATAATTCACCCCTCCACTTT.

This chain links TRBV19 with TRBJ1-2; 7 bases map to TRBD1. The ends lost 0 bases at V and 6 bases at J; junction bases unmatched: 7. Germline V lookup: CDR1 LNHDA, CDR2 SQIVND (reference sequence). CDR3 size: 15 residues. CDR3 sequence (DNA): TGTGCCAGTAGTATAGATTGGAGGGGGCAAGATGGCTACACCTTC. Its protein is CASSIDWRGQDGYTF.

This clone was found once. DNA of the CDR3: TGTGCCAGCAGCTTGCCAACAGGTCAGCCCCAGCATTTT. It translates to CASSLPTGQPQHF. The chain combines TRBV5-6 with TRBJ1-5; perhaps TRBD1 as D (5 bases). CDR1 is SGHDT, CDR2 YYEEEE, per germline. The V end lost 1 base, the J end lost 6 bases, and 8 bases lay between the germline ends. The CDR3 contains 13 residues.

The rearrangement links TRBV25-1 to TRBJ2-5; 8 bases fit TRBD2. This CDR3 has 14 residues. Germline CDR1 reads MGHDK; CDR2 reads SYGVNS. Trimming took 4 bases from V and 5 from J; bases not matched to a gene: 6. The DNA of the CDR3 is TGTGCCAGCAGTGGGGCGGGGGGCTTGGAGACCCAGTACTTC. As protein: CASSGAGGLETQYF.

For this clone: The same CDR3 arises from other DNA sequences in this sample as well. The rearrangement joins TRBV7-9 to TRBJ2-3, with TRBD2 as a possible D gene (6 bases). Germline loops: CDR1 SEHNR, CDR2 FQNEAQ (reference sequence). With 1 base removed from V and 2 bases from J, the gap between germline ends came to 7 bases. CDR3 length: 14 amino acids. CDR3: CASSLGDSTDTQYF. The CDR3 DNA follows: TGTGCCAGCAGCTTAGGGGACTCCACAGATACGCAGTATTTT.

V and J are TRBV19 and TRBJ1-4; 7 nucleotides match TRBD1. The CDR3 has 14 residues. CDR1 is LNHDA and CDR2 is SQIVND in the germline V gene (reference sequence). V was clipped by 6 bases and J by 8 bases; unmatched bases: 9. Here the CDR3 reads CASRTTGVREKLFF. The CDR3 coding sequence is TGTGCCAGTAGGACCACAGGGGTAAGGGAAAAACTGTTTTTT.

This clone has just one count. This chain uses TRBV5-4 with TRBJ2-1, with TRBD1 as a possible D gene (5 bases). With 4 bases removed from V and 5 bases from J, the gap between germline ends came to 10 bases. The germline V gene encodes CDR1 SGHNT and CDR2 YYREEE (reference sequence). The CDR3 totals 13 residues. DNA for the CDR3: TGTGCCAGCAGCGGACGACAGAACAATGAGCAGTTCTTC. Residues: CASSGRQNNEQFF.

The chain is built from TRBV7-6 and TRBJ2-3, with 7 positions matching TRBD2. After removal of 5 bases from V and 1 base from J, the junction contained 12 bases not matched to a gene. The germline gives CDR1 SGHVS, CDR2 FNYEAQ. This CDR3 is built from 17 residues. This CDR3 is CASSQYGGKRRTDTQYF. The CDR3 DNA reads as TGTGCCAGCAGCCAATACGGGGGGAAACGTCGCACAGATACGCAGTATTTT.

This clone was counted only a few times. The chain has TRBV6-6 and TRBJ1-1; D is unclear. This CDR3 has 15 residues. CDR1 MNHNY and CDR2 SVGAGI come from the germline V gene (reference sequence). Trimming left V 3 bases short and J 0 bases short, with 11 bases between. CDR3 region: CASSYSRGLNTEAFF. For the CDR3, the DNA is TGTGCCAGCAGTTATTCCCGAGGGTTGAACACTGAAGCTTTCTTT.

This clone was observed a single time. This chain connects TRBV13 to TRBJ1-3; D is ambiguous. V lost 4 bases and J lost 3, with 4 bases in between. Germline V CDR1 and CDR2: PRHDT, FYEKMQ (reference sequence). The CDR3 is 12 amino acids. CDR3 amino acids: CASSSGGNTIYF. The CDR3 coding sequence is TGTGCCAGCAGCTCCGGTGGAAACACCATATATTTT.

The genes are TRBV6-1 and TRBJ2-5; 7 bases match TRBD2. J was trimmed by 3 bases and V by 1 base; bases with no gene match: 8. The CDR3 is made up of 16 amino acids. Germline values: CDR1 MNHNS, CDR2 SASEGT. For the CDR3, the DNA is TGTGCCAGCAGTGAAGGCCTTGGGGCGGGGGAAGAGACCCAGTACTTC. It codes for CASSEGLGAGEETQYF.

The chain combines TRBV27 with TRBJ1-1; tentatively, D is TRBD1 (5 bases). This CDR3 comprises 12 residues. V was cut by 5 bases and J by 11 bases, with 15 bases left in between. Germline V gives CDR1 MNHEY, CDR2 SMNVEV (reference sequence). Here the CDR3 reads CASSPGGIRAFF. The CDR3 DNA is TGTGCCAGCAGTCCCGGGGGGATCCGGGCTTTCTTT.

As DNA, the CDR3 is TGTGCCAGCAGCTTAGGGGGGACTAGCGGGATAACCTACGAGCAGTACTTC. Translated: CASSLGGTSGITYEQYF. The rearrangement links TRBV7-8 to TRBJ2-7, with 13 bases identical to TRBD2. Germline CDR1 is SGHVS and CDR2 is FQNEAQ. With V trimmed by 1 base and J by 2 bases, 5 bases remained unmatched. This CDR3 comprises 17 residues. The full variable domain, rest sourced from reference TRBV7-8 and TRBJ2-7, is GAGVSQSPRYKVAKRGQDVALRCDPISGHVSLFWYQQALGQGPEFLTYFQNEAQLDKSGLPSDRFFAERPEGSVSTLKIQRTQQEDSAVYLCASSLGGTSGITYEQYFGPGTRLTVT.

This chain joins TRBV7-9 and TRBJ2-5; weak D call: TRBD2 (6 bases). Germline V gives CDR1 SEHNR, CDR2 FQNEAQ (reference sequence). The CDR3 has 17 amino acids. The V and J ends lost 5 bases and 2 bases respectively, with 21 bases between them. CDR3 region: CASSPLGGGDPQETQYF. The CDR3, as DNA: TGTGCCAGCAGCCCCCTGGGCGGCGGGGACCCTCAAGAGACCCAGTACTTC.

The chain recombines TRBV11-2 with TRBJ2-1; possible D gene TRBD2, 6 bases. The ends were cut back, 4 bases at V and 3 bases at J, with 19 bases in the middle. This CDR3 spans 17 amino acids. Germline V gene data show CDR1 as SGHAT and CDR2 as FQNNGV. The CDR3, as DNA: TGTGCCAGCAGCTCCCTAGCGCGGCAGAAACTCTACAATGAGCAGTTCTTC. Protein sequence: CASSSLARQKLYNEQFF.

This CDR3 is CASSQRGLAVPGGEQYF. CDR3 DNA sequence: TGTGCCAGCAGCCAAAGGGGACTAGCGGTGCCGGGGGGCGAGCAGTACTTC. The rearrangement uses TRBV14 and TRBJ2-7; 11 bases agree with TRBD2. Germline CDR1 and CDR2: SGHDN and FVKESK. Trimming at V came to 2 bases and at J to 6 bases, leaving 12 bases not matched to a gene. The CDR3 extends over 17 amino acids.

This clone came up once. J is TRBJ1-1 and V is TRBV10-1; D uncertain. The CDR3 has 15 amino acids. V was clipped by 0 bases and J by 2 bases, with 10 bases between them. Germline values: CDR1 WNHNN, CDR2 SYGVQD (reference sequence). The CDR3 loop reads CASSESSGPNTEAFF. The CDR3 nucleotides read TGCGCCAGCAGTGAGTCGAGCGGGCCAAACACTGAAGCTTTCTTT.

Regarding this clone: The germline gene is not matched at one end of the junction; a read error may be the cause. The chain employs TRBV7-7 and TRBJ2-5, with no clear D. CDR1 is SSHAT and CDR2 is FNYEAQ in the germline V gene (reference sequence). The CDR3 spans 14 residues. The CDR3 bases are TGTGCTAGCAGCTTACACGCGGCCCAAGAGACCCAGTACTTC. Residues: CASSLHAAQETQYF. The whole variable domain, remainder taken from reference TRBV7-7 and TRBJ2-5, is GAGVSQSPRYKVTKRGQDVTLRCDPISSHATLYWYQQALGQGPEFLTYFNYEAQPDKSGLPSDRFSAERPEGSISTLTIQRTEQRDSAMYRCASSLHAAQETQYFGPGTRLLVL.

The gene calls are TRBV19 and TRBJ2-1; 11 nucleotides align to TRBD2. The germline V gene encodes CDR1 LNHDA and CDR2 SQIVND (reference sequence). The CDR3 has 18 amino acids. The V segment lost 6 bases and the J segment 0 bases; nucleotides outside the gene matches: 10. The CDR3 region has the DNA TGTGCCAGTAGGTCCCGTAGCGGGAGGGGTAGCTCCTACAATGAGCAGTTCTTC. It codes for CASRSRSGRGSSYNEQFF.